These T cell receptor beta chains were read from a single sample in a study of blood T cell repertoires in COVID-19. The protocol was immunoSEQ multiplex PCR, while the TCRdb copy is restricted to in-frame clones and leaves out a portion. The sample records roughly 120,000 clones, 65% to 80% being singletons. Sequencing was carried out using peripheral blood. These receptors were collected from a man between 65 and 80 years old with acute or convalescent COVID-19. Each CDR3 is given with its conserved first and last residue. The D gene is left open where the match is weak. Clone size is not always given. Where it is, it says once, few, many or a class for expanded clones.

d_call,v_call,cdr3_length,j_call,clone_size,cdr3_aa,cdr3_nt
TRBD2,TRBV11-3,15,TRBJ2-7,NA,CASSFKAGAGYEQYF,TGTGCCAGCAGTTTTAAAGCGGGGGCGGGCTACGAGCAGTACTTC
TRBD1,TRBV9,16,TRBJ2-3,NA,CASSVGVGQGADTQYF,TGTGCCAGCAGCGTAGGGGTGGGACAGGGGGCAGATACGCAGTATTTT
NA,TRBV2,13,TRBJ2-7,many,CASSYRRESEQYF,TGTGCCAGCAGTTACCGACGGGAGTCCGAGCAGTACTTC
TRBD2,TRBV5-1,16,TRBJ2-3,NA,CASSSGGAGKWDTQYF,TGCGCCAGCAGTTCCGGGGGAGCGGGAAAATGGGATACGCAGTATTTT
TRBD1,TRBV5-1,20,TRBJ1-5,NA,CASSLFDRGGGNYSNQPQHF,TGCGCCAGCAGCTTATTCGACAGGGGAGGAGGTAATTATAGCAATCAGCCCCAGCATTTT
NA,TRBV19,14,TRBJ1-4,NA,CASKSLGSNEKLFF,TGTGCCAGTAAGAGTTTGGGGAGTAATGAAAAACTGTTTTTT
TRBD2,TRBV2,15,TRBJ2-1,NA,CASSEGLAGYNEQFF,TGTGCCAGCAGTGAAGGGCTAGCGGGCTACAATGAGCAGTTCTTC
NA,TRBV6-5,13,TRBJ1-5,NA,CASGAQNWEPQHF,TGTGCCAGCGGGGCTCAAAATTGGGAGCCCCAGCATTTT
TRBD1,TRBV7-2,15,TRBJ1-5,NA,CASSFQGGSNQPQHF,TGTGCCAGCAGCTTCCAGGGGGGAAGCAATCAGCCCCAGCATTTT
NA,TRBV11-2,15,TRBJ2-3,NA,CASSLVPGAPDTQYF,TGTGCCAGCAGCTTAGTTCCAGGGGCACCAGATACGCAGTATTTT
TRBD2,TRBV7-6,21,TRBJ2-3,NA,CASSRVIGTSGSPPSTDTQYF,TGTGCCAGCAGTCGAGTGATAGGGACTAGCGGGTCCCCACCGAGCACAGATACGCAGTATTTT
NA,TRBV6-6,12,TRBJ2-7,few,CASRMNSYEQYF,TGTGCCAGCAGAATGAACAGTTACGAGCAGTACTTC
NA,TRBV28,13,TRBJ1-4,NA,CASRVRTNEKLFF,TGTGCCAGCCGGGTGAGGACTAATGAAAAACTGTTTTTT
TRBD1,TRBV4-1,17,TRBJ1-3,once,CASSQRGQGPSGNTIYF,TGCGCCAGCAGCCAACGTGGACAGGGGCCCTCTGGAAACACCATATATTTT
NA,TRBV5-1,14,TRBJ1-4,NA,CASSSRGGNEKLFF,TGCGCCAGCAGCTCGAGGGGGGGTAATGAAAAACTGTTTTTT
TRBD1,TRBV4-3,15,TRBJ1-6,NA,CASSQERQGHSPLHF,TGCGCCAGCAGCCAGGAACGACAGGGACATTCACCCCTCCACTTT
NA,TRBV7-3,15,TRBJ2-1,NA,CASSLGGTSYNEQFF,TGTGCCAGCAGCTTAGGCGGGACCTCCTACAATGAGCAGTTCTTC
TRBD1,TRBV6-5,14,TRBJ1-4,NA,CASSTGGGNEKLFF,TGTGCCAGCAGCACAGGGGGAGGGAATGAAAAACTGTTTTTT
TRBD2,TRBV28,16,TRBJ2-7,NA,CASLGTSGRVSYEQYF,TGCGCTTCCTTAGGGACTAGCGGGAGGGTTAGCTACGAGCAGTACTTC
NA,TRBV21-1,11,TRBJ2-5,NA,CASSNGETQYF,TGTGCCAGCAGCAATGGCGAGACCCAGTACTTC
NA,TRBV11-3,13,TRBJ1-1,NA,CASSSYMNTEAFF,TGTGCCAGCAGCTCTTACATGAACACTGAAGCTTTCTTT
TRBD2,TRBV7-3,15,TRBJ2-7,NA,CASSKPLAVRCEQYF,TGTGCCAGCAGCAAACCTCTAGCGGTTCGATGCGAGCAGTACTTC
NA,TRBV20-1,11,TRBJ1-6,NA,CSARSVAPLHF,TGCAGTGCTAGGAGTGTGGCACCCCTCCACTTT
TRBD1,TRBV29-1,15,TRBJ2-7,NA,CSVGAGTGGYYEQYF,TGCAGCGTTGGTGCCGGGACAGGAGGGTACTACGAGCAGTACTTC
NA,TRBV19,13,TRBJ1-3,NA,CASNPGSGNTIYF,TGTGCCAGTAATCCGGGAAGCGGAAACACCATATATTTT
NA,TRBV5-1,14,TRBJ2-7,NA,CASSLGGSSYEQYF,TGCGCCAGCAGCTTGGGAGGGTCCTCCTACGAGCAGTACTTC
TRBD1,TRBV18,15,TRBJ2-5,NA,CASSPPGDSSMSQYF,TGTGCCAGCTCACCACCTGGGGACAGTAGTATGTCCCAGTACTTC
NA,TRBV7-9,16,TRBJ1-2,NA,CASSLVGGGTNYGYTF,TGTGCCAGCAGCTTAGTTGGCGGGGGGACCAACTATGGCTACACCTTC
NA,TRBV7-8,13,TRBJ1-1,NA,CASSSYSPTEAFF,TGTGCCAGCAGCTCTTACAGTCCCACTGAAGCTTTCTTT
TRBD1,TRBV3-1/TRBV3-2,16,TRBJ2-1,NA,CASSPNRGSTYNEQFF,TGTGCCAGCAGCCCTAACAGGGGTTCAACCTACAATGAGCAGTTCTTC
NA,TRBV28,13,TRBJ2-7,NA,CASGQGRLGEQYF,TGTGCCAGCGGGCAGGGTCGATTGGGGGAGCAGTACTTC
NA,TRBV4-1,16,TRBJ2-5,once,CASSQGGSLIQETQYF,TGCGCCAGCAGCCAAGGAGGCAGCCTGATTCAAGAGACCCAGTACTTC
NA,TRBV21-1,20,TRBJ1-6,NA,CASSKLSEVAQTGEGSPLHF,TGTGCCAGCAGCAAACTATCAGAGGTGGCCCAGACAGGGGAAGGTTCACCCCTCCACTTT
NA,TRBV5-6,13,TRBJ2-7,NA,CASYSDSTYEQYF,TGTGCCAGCTATTCAGACTCTACCTACGAGCAGTACTTC
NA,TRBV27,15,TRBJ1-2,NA,CASSSNRLRNYGYTF,TGTGCCAGCAGTTCGAACAGGTTGAGGAACTATGGCTACACCTTC
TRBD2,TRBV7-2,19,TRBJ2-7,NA,CASSLESTSWRGARYEQYF,TGTGCCAGCAGCTTAGAGAGTACGTCCTGGCGGGGGGCGAGGTACGAGCAGTACTTC
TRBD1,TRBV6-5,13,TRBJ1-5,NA,CASSSTDRVSQHF,TGTGCCAGCAGTTCTACGGACAGGGTGTCCCAGCATTTT
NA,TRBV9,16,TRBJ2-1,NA,CASSVDTGEGRNEQFF,TGTGCCAGCAGCGTAGATACGGGAGAGGGACGCAATGAGCAGTTCTTC
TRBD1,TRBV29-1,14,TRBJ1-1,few,CSAYGTGFGTEAFF,TGCAGCGCTTACGGGACAGGGTTTGGCACTGAAGCTTTCTTT
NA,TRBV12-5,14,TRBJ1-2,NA,CASGLVQGFDGYTF,TGTGCTAGTGGTTTGGTACAGGGCTTCGATGGCTACACCTTC
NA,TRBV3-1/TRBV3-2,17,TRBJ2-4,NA,CASSPPSVVAGKNIQYF,TGTGCCAGCAGCCCCCCATCAGTCGTGGCGGGGAAAAACATTCAGTACTTC
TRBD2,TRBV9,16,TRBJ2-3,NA,CASSPGTSGLTDTQYF,TGTGCCAGCAGCCCTGGGACTAGCGGGCTCACAGATACGCAGTATTTT
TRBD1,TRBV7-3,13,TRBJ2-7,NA,CASSSGQGREQYF,TGTGCCAGCAGCTCCGGACAGGGACGCGAGCAGTACTTC
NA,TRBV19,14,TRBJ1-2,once,CASSIALLGVGYTF,TGTGCCAGTAGTATCGCGTTGTTGGGAGTGGGCTACACCTTC
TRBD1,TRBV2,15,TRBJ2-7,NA,CASSKQGGGTYEQYF,TGTGCCAGCAGCAAACAGGGGGGCGGCACCTACGAGCAGTACTTC
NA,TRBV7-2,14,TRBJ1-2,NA,CASSSLGLNYGYTF,TGTGCCAGCAGCTCCCTCGGTCTCAACTATGGCTACACCTTC
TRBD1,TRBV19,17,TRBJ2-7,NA,CASSLHLTGEYYYEQYF,TGTGCCAGTAGTCTTCACCTGACAGGGGAGTACTACTACGAGCAGTACTTC
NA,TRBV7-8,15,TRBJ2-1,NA,CASSSGRDTYNEQFF,TGTGCCAGCAGCTCCGGACGGGACACATACAATGAGCAGTTCTTC
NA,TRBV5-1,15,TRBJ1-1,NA,CASSLGGLLLTEAFF,TGCGCCAGCAGCTTGGGTGGACTCTTACTCACTGAAGCTTTCTTT
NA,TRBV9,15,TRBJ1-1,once,CASSVKGAGDTEAFF,TGTGCCAGCAGCGTGAAAGGGGCGGGGGACACTGAAGCTTTCTTT
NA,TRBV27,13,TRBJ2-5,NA,CASSHRVRETQYF,TGTGCCAGCAGTCACAGGGTGCGAGAGACCCAGTACTTC
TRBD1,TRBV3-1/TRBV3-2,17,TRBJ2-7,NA,CASSQDRLGTGTYEQYF,TGTGCCAGCAGCCAAGATCGGCTCGGGACAGGGACCTACGAGCAGTACTTC
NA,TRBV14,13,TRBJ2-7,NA,CASSRRVSSEQYF,TGTGCCAGCAGCCGCCGGGTCAGTTCTGAGCAGTACTTC
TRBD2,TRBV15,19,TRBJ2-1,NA,CATSRALAGGVSSYNEQFF,TGTGCCACCAGCAGAGCACTAGCGGGAGGGGTTAGCTCCTACAATGAGCAGTTCTTC
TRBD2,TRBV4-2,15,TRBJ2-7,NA,CASSQGAGATYEQYF,TGTGCCAGCAGCCAAGGAGCGGGAGCCACCTACGAGCAGTACTTC
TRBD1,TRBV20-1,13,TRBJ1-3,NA,CSASFQGGDTIYF,TGCAGTGCTAGTTTTCAGGGGGGAGACACCATATATTTT
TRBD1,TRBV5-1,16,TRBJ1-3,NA,CASSIGQVLSGNTIYF,TGCGCCAGCAGCATCGGACAGGTGCTCTCTGGAAACACCATATATTTT
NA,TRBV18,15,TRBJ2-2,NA,CASSPLTSRTGELFF,TGTGCCAGCTCACCGTTGACAAGTAGGACCGGGGAGCTGTTTTTT
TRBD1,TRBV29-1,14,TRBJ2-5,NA,CSVATWDRGETQYF,TGCAGCGTAGCCACCTGGGACAGGGGGGAGACCCAGTACTTC
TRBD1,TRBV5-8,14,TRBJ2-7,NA,CASSPRDRGLEQYF,TGTGCCAGCAGCCCCCGGGACAGGGGGCTCGAGCAGTACTTC